This is a list of T cell receptor beta chains from one sample in a study of shared clonotypes between healthy human individuals. TCRdb's copy holds only in-frame clones and misses some; the assay was immunoSEQ multiplex PCR. This sample carries more than 850,000 clones, around 78% of them seen once, and the ten largest clones take 0.52%. The sample comprised memory CD4+ T cells from PBMCs. Receptor source: a man between 18 and 29 years old in good health. Some clones in this sample may be carry-over from other donors' samples. The CDR3 runs from the conserved cysteine through the conserved F or W. The order of the fields is clone size, D gene, V gene, J gene, CDR3 protein, CDR3 DNA. D genes are given only for firm matches. Clone size is not always given. Where it is, it says once, few, many or a class for expanded clones.

clone size: NA
D gene: TRBD2
V gene: TRBV27
J gene: TRBJ2-7
CDR3 protein: CASTGLAGGRYEQYF
CDR3 DNA: TGTGCCAGCACTGGACTAGCGGGAGGACGATACGAGCAGTACTTC

clone size: NA
D gene: NA
V gene: TRBV2
J gene: TRBJ2-4
CDR3 protein: CASSEQNRNIQYF
CDR3 DNA: TGTGCCAGCAGTGAGCAGAACAGGAACATTCAGTACTTC

clone size: NA
D gene: NA
V gene: TRBV7-8
J gene: TRBJ2-3
CDR3 protein: CASSLWDGGDTQYF
CDR3 DNA: TGTGCCAGCAGCTTATGGGACGGAGGAGATACGCAGTATTTT

clone size: NA
D gene: TRBD1
V gene: TRBV28
J gene: TRBJ1-5
CDR3 protein: CASSQSGVGIRGTEPQHF
CDR3 DNA: TGTGCCAGCAGCCAGTCGGGGGTTGGAATAAGGGGGACAGAGCCCCAGCATTTT

clone size: NA
D gene: NA
V gene: TRBV7-8
J gene: TRBJ2-1
CDR3 protein: CASSLVLGPNEQFF
CDR3 DNA: TGTGCCAGCAGCTTAGTCTTAGGTCCCAATGAGCAGTTCTTC

clone size: NA
D gene: NA
V gene: TRBV21-1
J gene: TRBJ2-7
CDR3 protein: CASSTGQGAPLYEQYF
CDR3 DNA: TGTGCCAGCAGCACCGGACAGGGGGCCCCTCTCTACGAGCAGTACTTC

clone size: NA
D gene: NA
V gene: TRBV19
J gene: TRBJ2-1
CDR3 protein: CASSIPSRGGAYNEQFF
CDR3 DNA: TGTGCCAGTAGTATCCCCTCGAGGGGGGGAGCTTACAATGAGCAGTTCTTC

clone size: NA
D gene: TRBD1
V gene: TRBV6-5
J gene: TRBJ1-2
CDR3 protein: CASSYRTGGFGYTF
CDR3 DNA: TGTGCCAGCAGTTACCGGACAGGGGGCTTTGGCTACACCTTC

clone size: once
D gene: NA
V gene: TRBV10-2
J gene: TRBJ1-3
CDR3 protein: CASSGTSSGNTIYF
CDR3 DNA: TGCGCCAGCAGTGGGACCAGCTCTGGAAACACCATATATTTT

clone size: NA
D gene: NA
V gene: TRBV19
J gene: TRBJ1-1
CDR3 protein: CASSGGVTEAFF
CDR3 DNA: TGTGCCAGTAGTGGAGGGGTCACTGAAGCTTTCTTT

clone size: few
D gene: TRBD2
V gene: TRBV4-3
J gene: TRBJ2-2
CDR3 protein: CASSQWYGRASTGELFF
CDR3 DNA: TGCGCCAGCAGCCAATGGTACGGGAGGGCCTCGACCGGGGAGCTGTTTTTT

clone size: NA
D gene: TRBD2
V gene: TRBV2
J gene: TRBJ2-1
CDR3 protein: CASTLTSGRNGEQFF
CDR3 DNA: TGTGCCAGCACCCTGACTAGCGGGAGGAACGGTGAGCAGTTCTTC

clone size: NA
D gene: TRBD1
V gene: TRBV6-1
J gene: TRBJ2-5
CDR3 protein: CASSTGGAQETQYF
CDR3 DNA: TGTGCCAGCTCCACAGGGGGAGCCCAAGAGACCCAGTACTTC

clone size: NA
D gene: TRBD2
V gene: TRBV11-3
J gene: TRBJ2-5
CDR3 protein: CASSRGLAETQYF
CDR3 DNA: TGTGCCAGCAGCCGGGGACTAGCAGAGACCCAGTACTTC

clone size: few
D gene: TRBD1
V gene: TRBV25-1
J gene: TRBJ1-5
CDR3 protein: CATEGQGIGQPQHF
CDR3 DNA: TGTGCCACCGAGGGACAGGGGATAGGTCAGCCCCAGCATTTT

clone size: NA
D gene: TRBD1
V gene: TRBV7-3
J gene: TRBJ2-5
CDR3 protein: CASSPGTGVGETQYF
CDR3 DNA: TGTGCCAGCAGCCCCGGGACAGGGGTAGGAGAGACCCAGTACTTC

clone size: few
D gene: NA
V gene: TRBV19
J gene: TRBJ1-5
CDR3 protein: CASSNGRVVWNQPQHF
CDR3 DNA: TGTGCCAGTAGTAATGGCAGGGTAGTTTGGAATCAGCCCCAGCATTTT

clone size: NA
D gene: NA
V gene: TRBV7-6
J gene: TRBJ2-5
CDR3 protein: CASSRTYRGGETQYF
CDR3 DNA: TGTGCCAGCAGCCGGACCTACCGAGGTGGCGAGACCCAGTACTTC

clone size: NA
D gene: NA
V gene: TRBV4-2
J gene: TRBJ2-3
CDR3 protein: CASSPDGQLSSDTQYF
CDR3 DNA: TGTGCCAGCAGCCCGGACGGGCAGTTATCCTCAGATACGCAGTATTTT

clone size: NA
D gene: TRBD2
V gene: TRBV5-5
J gene: TRBJ2-7
CDR3 protein: CASSLLSGGSYEQYF
CDR3 DNA: TGTGCCAGCAGTCTCCTCAGCGGGGGCTCCTACGAGCAGTACTTC

clone size: NA
D gene: TRBD1
V gene: TRBV5-5
J gene: TRBJ2-7
CDR3 protein: CASSLLAGGSYEQYF
CDR3 DNA: TGTGCCAGCAGCTTGCTGGCAGGGGGCTCGTACGAGCAGTACTTC

clone size: NA
D gene: TRBD1
V gene: TRBV5-8
J gene: TRBJ1-2
CDR3 protein: CASSQTGYGYTF
CDR3 DNA: TGTGCCAGCAGCCAGACAGGGTACGGCTACACCTTC

clone size: NA
D gene: NA
V gene: TRBV6-1
J gene: TRBJ1-1
CDR3 protein: CASSGRQASRAYTEAFF
CDR3 DNA: TGTGCCAGCAGTGGGCGACAGGCATCGAGGGCGTACACTGAAGCTTTCTTT

clone size: once
D gene: TRBD1
V gene: TRBV7-9
J gene: TRBJ1-2
CDR3 protein: CASSLLVGQGNYGYTF
CDR3 DNA: TGTGCCAGCAGCTTATTAGTTGGACAGGGTAACTATGGCTACACCTTC

clone size: NA
D gene: TRBD2
V gene: TRBV7-2
J gene: TRBJ2-1
CDR3 protein: CASSPNLAGAYNEQFF
CDR3 DNA: TGTGCCAGCAGCCCGAACCTAGCGGGCGCCTACAATGAGCAGTTCTTC

clone size: NA
D gene: NA
V gene: TRBV7-6
J gene: TRBJ1-1
CDR3 protein: CASYQTENNEAFF
CDR3 DNA: TGTGCCAGCTACCAGACAGAGAATAATGAAGCTTTCTTT

clone size: few
D gene: TRBD2
V gene: TRBV4-2
J gene: TRBJ2-1
CDR3 protein: CASSHWGLSSYNEQFF
CDR3 DNA: TGTGCCAGCAGCCATTGGGGACTAAGCTCCTACAATGAGCAGTTCTTC

clone size: NA
D gene: TRBD1
V gene: TRBV13
J gene: TRBJ2-3
CDR3 protein: CASSTGQGRTDTQYF
CDR3 DNA: TGTGCCAGCAGCACCGGACAGGGTCGAACAGATACGCAGTATTTT

clone size: NA
D gene: NA
V gene: TRBV7-9
J gene: TRBJ1-2
CDR3 protein: CASSPSGAPNLYGYTF
CDR3 DNA: TGTGCCAGCAGCCCGAGCGGGGCCCCCAACCTCTATGGCTACACCTTC

clone size: once
D gene: TRBD1
V gene: TRBV30
J gene: TRBJ2-6
CDR3 protein: CAWRDRTYSGANVLTF
CDR3 DNA: TGTGCCTGGCGGGACAGGACGTACTCTGGGGCCAACGTCCTGACTTTC

clone size: few
D gene: NA
V gene: TRBV7-3
J gene: TRBJ1-5
CDR3 protein: CASSLDPTGPQHF
CDR3 DNA: TGTGCCAGCAGCTTAGATCCTACGGGGCCCCAGCATTTT

clone size: NA
D gene: NA
V gene: TRBV30
J gene: TRBJ1-1
CDR3 protein: CAWTTEGTAEAFF
CDR3 DNA: TGTGCCTGGACAACGGAGGGTACCGCTGAAGCTTTCTTT

clone size: NA
D gene: NA
V gene: TRBV18
J gene: TRBJ1-2
CDR3 protein: CASSPPGANYGYTF
CDR3 DNA: TGTGCCAGCTCACCCCCGGGGGCAAACTATGGCTACACCTTC

clone size: NA
D gene: TRBD1
V gene: TRBV27
J gene: TRBJ1-2
CDR3 protein: CASSRQGWYGYTF
CDR3 DNA: TGTGCCAGCAGTCGACAGGGGTGGTATGGCTACACCTTC

clone size: NA
D gene: NA
V gene: TRBV28
J gene: TRBJ1-5
CDR3 protein: CASSYSYRDLGQPQHF
CDR3 DNA: TGTGCCAGCAGTTACTCATACAGGGACCTCGGGCAGCCCCAGCATTTT